The clone carrying this T cell receptor (beta chain) was picked up many times. The data stem from a study of CD8 T cells in ankylosing spondylitis. There are 20 residues in the CDR3. Researchers built TCR beta libraries using quantitative 5'-RACE with molecular barcodes. TCRdb re-called the 5' RACE reads through MiXCR, storing one row per CDR3 protein. The sample lists around 180,000 distinct CDR3 sequences; roughly 13% were seen once. This receptor was taken from a female donor with ankylosing spondylitis or in good health (not recorded which). V and J are TRBV12-2 and TRBJ2-2; the table assigns TRBD1, which was not confirmed against the DNA. TRBV12-2 is shown as a pseudogene. The sample consisted of blood, either unsorted or a sorted T cell fraction (not recorded which). CDR3 DNA: TGTGCAAGTCGCCCCACAGGGGAGGAATGGAAAAAGGCGAACACCGGGGAGCTGTTTTTT. Protein product: CASRPTGEEWKKANTGELFF.